There are many counts of the clone carrying this T cell receptor (beta chain). The antigen is not known. This sample was taken from a study of T cells after yellow fever vaccination. As for the study in general: Fractions of limited cellularity were prepared by means of SMART-Seq v4 Ultra Low Input. General study results and limits: It was the secondary response that reached its peak faster, day 5 versus 15, but it was weaker. Post-booster reappearance was seen for most primary-vaccination clones (about 96% CD4, around 91% CD8).

A universal primer site and UMIs were added as TCR cDNA was made by 5'RACE template switching. TCRdb reanalysed the 5' RACE reads using MiXCR and keeps one entry per CDR3 protein. The table lists about 220,000 distinct CDR3 sequences, approximately 3% of them singletons, with roughly 3% in the top ten. The starting material was CD4+ T cells sorted from PBMCs, obtained 10 days after the yellow fever booster vaccination. The receptor comes from a man aged 18 to 29 who received the YFV17D yellow fever vaccine.

Written as DNA, the CDR3 is TGCAGTGCTAGAGATGAGACTAGCGGGGGCCACTACGAGCAGTACTTC. Translating it yields CSARDETSGGHYEQYF. The rearrangement uses TRBV20-1 and TRBJ2-7; 12 bases match TRBD2. CDR1 and CDR2 (germline): DFQATT, SNEGSKA (reference sequence). V lost 0 bases, J lost 3 bases, and 6 bases stayed unmatched. CDR3 length: 16 amino acids.